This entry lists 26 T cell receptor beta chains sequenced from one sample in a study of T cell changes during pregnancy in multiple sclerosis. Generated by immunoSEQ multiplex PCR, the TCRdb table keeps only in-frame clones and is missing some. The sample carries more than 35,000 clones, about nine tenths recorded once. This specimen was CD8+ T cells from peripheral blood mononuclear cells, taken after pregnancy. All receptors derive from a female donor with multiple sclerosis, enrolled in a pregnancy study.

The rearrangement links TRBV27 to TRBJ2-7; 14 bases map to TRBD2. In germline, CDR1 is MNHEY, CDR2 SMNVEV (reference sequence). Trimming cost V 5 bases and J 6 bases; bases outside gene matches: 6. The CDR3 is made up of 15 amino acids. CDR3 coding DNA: TGTGCCAGCAGTCCGGGGACTAGCGGGAGAGGCGAGCAGTACTTC. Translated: CASSPGTSGRGEQYF.

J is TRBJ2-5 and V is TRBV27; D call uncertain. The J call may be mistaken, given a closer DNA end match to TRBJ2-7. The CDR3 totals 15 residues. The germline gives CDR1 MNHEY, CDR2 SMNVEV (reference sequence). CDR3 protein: CASTPVAGNSYEQYF. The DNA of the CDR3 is TGTGCCTCCACCCCTGTGGCAGGAAACTCCTACGAGCAGTACTTC.

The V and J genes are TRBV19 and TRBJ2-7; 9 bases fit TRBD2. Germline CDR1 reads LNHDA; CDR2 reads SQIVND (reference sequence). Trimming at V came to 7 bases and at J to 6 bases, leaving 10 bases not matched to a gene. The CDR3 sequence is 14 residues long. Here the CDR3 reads CASKAPGLASEQYF. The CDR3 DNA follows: TGTGCCAGTAAAGCCCCGGGACTAGCTTCCGAGCAGTACTTC. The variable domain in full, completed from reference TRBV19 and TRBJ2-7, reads DGGITQSPKYLFRKEGQNVTLSCEQNLNHDAMYWYRQDPGQGLRLIYYSQIVNDFQKGDIAEGYSVSREKKESFPLTVTSAQKNPTAFYLCASKAPGLASEQYFGPGTRLTVT.

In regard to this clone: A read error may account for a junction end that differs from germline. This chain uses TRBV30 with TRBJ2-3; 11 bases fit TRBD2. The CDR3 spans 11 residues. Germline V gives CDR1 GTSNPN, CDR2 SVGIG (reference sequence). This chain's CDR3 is CAWATSGRMDF. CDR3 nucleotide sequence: TGTGCCTGGGCTACTAGCGGGAGAATGGATTTT.

CDR3 bases: TGTGCCAGTAGTATTCATGGTAGCGGGAGCACAGATACGCAGTATTTT. This translates into CASSIHGSGSTDTQYF. V and J are TRBV19 and TRBJ2-3, with 7 bases identical to TRBD2. The trim removed 3 bases at V and 0 bases at J, leaving 6 bases unmatched. CDR1 and CDR2 (germline): LNHDA, SQIVND (reference sequence). CDR3 length: 16 amino acids.

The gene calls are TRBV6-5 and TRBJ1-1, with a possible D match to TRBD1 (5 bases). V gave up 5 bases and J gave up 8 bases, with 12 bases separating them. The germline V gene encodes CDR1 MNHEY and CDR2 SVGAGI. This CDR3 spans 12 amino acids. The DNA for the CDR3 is TGTGCCAGCAGTCCTGGGGCTTTAGAAGCTTTCTTT. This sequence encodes CASSPGALEAFF.

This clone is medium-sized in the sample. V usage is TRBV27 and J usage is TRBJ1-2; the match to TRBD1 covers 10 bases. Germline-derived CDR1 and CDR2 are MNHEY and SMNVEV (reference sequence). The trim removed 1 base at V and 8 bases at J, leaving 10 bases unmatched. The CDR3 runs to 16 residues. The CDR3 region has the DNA TGTGCCAGCAGTTTATGGCAAACCGGGACAGGGGAAGGCTACACCTTC. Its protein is CASSLWQTGTGEGYTF.

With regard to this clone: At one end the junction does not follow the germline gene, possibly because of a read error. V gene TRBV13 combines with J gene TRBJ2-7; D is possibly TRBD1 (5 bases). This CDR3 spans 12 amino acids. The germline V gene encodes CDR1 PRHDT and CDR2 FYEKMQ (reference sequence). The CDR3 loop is CASSWGRAGEDF. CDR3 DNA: TGTGCCAGCAGCTGGGGCAGAGCTGGGGAAGACTTC.

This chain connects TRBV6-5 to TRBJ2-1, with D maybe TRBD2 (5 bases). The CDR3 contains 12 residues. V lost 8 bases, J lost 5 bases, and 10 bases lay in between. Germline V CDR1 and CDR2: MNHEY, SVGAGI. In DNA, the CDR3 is TGTGCCAGCCGGGGAGATCACAATGAGCAGTTCTTC. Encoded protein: CASRGDHNEQFF.

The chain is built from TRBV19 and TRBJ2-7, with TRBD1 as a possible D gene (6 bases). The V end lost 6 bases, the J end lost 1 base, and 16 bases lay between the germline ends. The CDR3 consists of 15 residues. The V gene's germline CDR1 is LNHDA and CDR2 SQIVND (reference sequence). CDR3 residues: CASSYLSQGSYEQYF. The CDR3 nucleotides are TGTGCCAGTAGCTATCTCTCTCAGGGGTCCTACGAGCAGTACTTC.

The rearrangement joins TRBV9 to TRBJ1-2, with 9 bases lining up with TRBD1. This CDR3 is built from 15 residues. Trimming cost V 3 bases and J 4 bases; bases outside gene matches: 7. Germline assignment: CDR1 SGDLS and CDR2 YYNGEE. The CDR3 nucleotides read TGTGCCAGCAGCGCCGGGACAGGGATGATCTATGGCTACACCTTC. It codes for CASSAGTGMIYGYTF.

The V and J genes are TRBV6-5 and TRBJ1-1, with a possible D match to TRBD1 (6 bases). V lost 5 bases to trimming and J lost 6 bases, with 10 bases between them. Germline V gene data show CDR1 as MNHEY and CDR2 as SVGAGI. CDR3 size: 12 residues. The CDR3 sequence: CASSQGSSEAFF. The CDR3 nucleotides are TGTGCCAGCAGTCAGGGGTCCTCTGAAGCTTTCTTT.

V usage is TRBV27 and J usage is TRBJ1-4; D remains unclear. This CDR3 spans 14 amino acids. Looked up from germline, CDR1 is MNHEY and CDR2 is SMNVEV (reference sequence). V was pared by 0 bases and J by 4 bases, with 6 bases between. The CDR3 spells CASSLSQRNEKLFF. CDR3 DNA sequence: TGTGCCAGCAGTTTATCACAACGTAATGAAAAACTGTTTTTT.

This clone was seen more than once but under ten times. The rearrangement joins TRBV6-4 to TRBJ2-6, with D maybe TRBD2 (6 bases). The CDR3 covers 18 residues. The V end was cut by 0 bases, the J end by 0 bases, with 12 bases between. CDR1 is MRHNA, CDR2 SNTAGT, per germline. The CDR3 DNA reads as TGTGCCAGCAGTGACTCGACTAGGGGATTCTCTGGGGCCAACGTCCTGACTTTC. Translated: CASSDSTRGFSGANVLTF.

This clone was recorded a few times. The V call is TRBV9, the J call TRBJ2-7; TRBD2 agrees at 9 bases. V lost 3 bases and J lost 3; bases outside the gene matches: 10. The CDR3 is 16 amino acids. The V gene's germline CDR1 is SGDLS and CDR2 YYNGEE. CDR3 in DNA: TGTGCCAGCAGCGACTCCCCAGGCGGGGGGGTCTACGAGCAGTACTTC. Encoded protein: CASSDSPGGGVYEQYF.

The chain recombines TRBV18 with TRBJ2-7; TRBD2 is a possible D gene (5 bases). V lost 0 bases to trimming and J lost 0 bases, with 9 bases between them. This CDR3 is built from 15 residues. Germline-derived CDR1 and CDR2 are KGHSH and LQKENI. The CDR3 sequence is CASSPPRGSSYEQYF. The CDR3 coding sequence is TGTGCCAGCTCACCACCGCGAGGGAGCTCCTACGAGCAGTACTTC.

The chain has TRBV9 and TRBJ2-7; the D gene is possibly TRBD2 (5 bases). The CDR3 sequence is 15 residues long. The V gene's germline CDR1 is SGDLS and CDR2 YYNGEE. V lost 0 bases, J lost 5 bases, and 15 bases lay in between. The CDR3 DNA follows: TGTGCCAGCAGCGTAGTTCCCTCCCTAGCCCACGAGCAGTACTTC. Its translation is CASSVVPSLAHEQYF.

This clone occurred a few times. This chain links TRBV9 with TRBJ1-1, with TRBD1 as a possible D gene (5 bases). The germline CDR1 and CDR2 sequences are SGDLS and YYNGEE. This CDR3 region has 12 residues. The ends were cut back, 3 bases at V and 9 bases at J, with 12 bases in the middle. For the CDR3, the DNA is TGTGCCAGCAGCGGTGACAGAGATCAAGCTTTCTTT. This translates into CASSGDRDQAFF. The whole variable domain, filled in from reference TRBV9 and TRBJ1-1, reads DSGVTQTPKHLITATGQRVTLRCSPRSGDLSVYWYQQSLDQGLQFLIQYYNGEERAKGNILERFSAQQFPDLHSELNLSSLELGDSALYFCASSGDRDQAFFGQGTRLTVV.

CDR3: CASSLVAAGEQYF. CDR3 nucleotides: TGTGCCAGCAGCTTAGTTGCCGCCGGCGAGCAGTACTTC. The chain links TRBV7-8 to TRBJ2-7; D is undetermined. Germline V gives CDR1 SGHVS, CDR2 FQNEAQ. The CDR3 length is 13 residues. V gave up 1 base and J gave up 6 bases, with 10 bases separating them. The full variable domain, with the rest looked up from reference TRBV7-8 and TRBJ2-7, is GAGVSQSPRYKVAKRGQDVALRCDPISGHVSLFWYQQALGQGPEFLTYFQNEAQLDKSGLPSDRFFAERPEGSVSTLKIQRTQQEDSAVYLCASSLVAAGEQYFGPGTRLTVT.

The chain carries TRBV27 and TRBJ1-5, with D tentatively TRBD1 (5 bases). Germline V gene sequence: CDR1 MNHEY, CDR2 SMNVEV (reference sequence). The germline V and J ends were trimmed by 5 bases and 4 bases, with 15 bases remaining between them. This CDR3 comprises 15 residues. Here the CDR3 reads CASSATEEVNQPQHF. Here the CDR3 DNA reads TGTGCCAGCAGTGCGACAGAAGAAGTAAATCAGCCCCAGCATTTT.

CDR3 residues: CASSVGETQYF. CDR3 nucleotides: TGTGCCAGCAGCGTCGGGGAGACCCAGTACTTC. The chain joins TRBV6-1 to TRBJ2-5; D is ambiguous. CDR3 length equals 11 residues. Germline CDR1 and CDR2: MNHNS and SASEGT. Deletions cut 6 bases from V and 5 bases from J, with 7 bases between.

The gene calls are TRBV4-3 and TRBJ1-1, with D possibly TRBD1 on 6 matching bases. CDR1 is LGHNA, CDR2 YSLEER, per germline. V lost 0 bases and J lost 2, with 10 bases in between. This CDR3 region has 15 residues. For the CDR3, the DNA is TGCGCCAGCAGCCAAGAGGTAGGGGGAAACACTGAAGCTTTCTTT. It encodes CASSQEVGGNTEAFF.

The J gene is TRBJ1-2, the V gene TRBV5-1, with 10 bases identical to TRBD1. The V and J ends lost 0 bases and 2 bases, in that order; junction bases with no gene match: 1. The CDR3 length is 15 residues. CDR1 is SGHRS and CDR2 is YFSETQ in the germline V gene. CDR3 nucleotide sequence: TGCGCCAGCAGCTTGGGGGGACAGGGGAACTATGGCTACACCTTC. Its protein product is CASSLGGQGNYGYTF.

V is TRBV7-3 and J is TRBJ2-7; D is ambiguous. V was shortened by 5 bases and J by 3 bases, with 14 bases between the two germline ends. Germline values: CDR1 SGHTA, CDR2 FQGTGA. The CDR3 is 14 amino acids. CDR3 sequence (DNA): TGTGCCAGCAGCCAAAACGGGTTTTACTACGAGCAGTACTTC. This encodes CASSQNGFYYEQYF.

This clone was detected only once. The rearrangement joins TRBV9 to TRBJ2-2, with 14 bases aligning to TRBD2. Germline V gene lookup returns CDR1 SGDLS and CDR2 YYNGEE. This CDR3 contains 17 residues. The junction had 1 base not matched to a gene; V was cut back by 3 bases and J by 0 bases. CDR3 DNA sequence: TGTGCCAGCAGCGGACTAGCGGGGGGGACGAACACCGGGGAGCTGTTTTTT. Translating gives CASSGLAGGTNTGELFF.

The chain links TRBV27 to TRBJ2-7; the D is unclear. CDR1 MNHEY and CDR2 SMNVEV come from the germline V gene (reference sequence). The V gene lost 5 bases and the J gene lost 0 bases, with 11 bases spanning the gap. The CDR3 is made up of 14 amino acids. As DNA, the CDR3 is TGTGCCAGCAGTCCCCGCAGGTCCTCCTACGAGCAGTACTTC. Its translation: CASSPRRSSYEQYF.